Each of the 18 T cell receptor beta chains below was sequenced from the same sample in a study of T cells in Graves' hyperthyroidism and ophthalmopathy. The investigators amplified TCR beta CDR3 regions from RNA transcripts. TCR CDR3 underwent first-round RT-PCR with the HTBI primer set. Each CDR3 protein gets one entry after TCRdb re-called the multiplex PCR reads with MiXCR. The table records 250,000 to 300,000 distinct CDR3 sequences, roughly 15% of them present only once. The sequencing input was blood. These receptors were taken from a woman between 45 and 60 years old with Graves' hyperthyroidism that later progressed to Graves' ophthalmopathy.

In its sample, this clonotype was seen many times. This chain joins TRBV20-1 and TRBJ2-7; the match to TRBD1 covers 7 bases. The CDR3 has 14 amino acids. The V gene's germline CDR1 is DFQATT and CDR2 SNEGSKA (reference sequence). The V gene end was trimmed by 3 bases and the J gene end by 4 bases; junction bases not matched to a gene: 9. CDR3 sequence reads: CSASDRVASYEQYF. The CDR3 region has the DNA TGCAGTGCTAGCGACAGGGTAGCTAGTTACGAGCAGTACTTC.

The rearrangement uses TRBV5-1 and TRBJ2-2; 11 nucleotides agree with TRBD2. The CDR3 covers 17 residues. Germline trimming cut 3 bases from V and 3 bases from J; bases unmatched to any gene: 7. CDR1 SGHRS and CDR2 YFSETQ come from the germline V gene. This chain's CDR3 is CASSSIAGGPDTGELFF. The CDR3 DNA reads TGCGCCAGCAGCTCAATAGCGGGAGGGCCGGACACCGGGGAGCTGTTTTTT.

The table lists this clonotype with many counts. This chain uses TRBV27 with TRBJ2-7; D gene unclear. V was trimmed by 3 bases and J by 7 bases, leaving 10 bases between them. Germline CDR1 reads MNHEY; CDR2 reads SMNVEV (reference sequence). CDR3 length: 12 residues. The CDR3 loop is CASSLSRWEQYF. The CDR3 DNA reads TGTGCCAGCAGTTTGAGCCGTTGGGAGCAGTACTTC.

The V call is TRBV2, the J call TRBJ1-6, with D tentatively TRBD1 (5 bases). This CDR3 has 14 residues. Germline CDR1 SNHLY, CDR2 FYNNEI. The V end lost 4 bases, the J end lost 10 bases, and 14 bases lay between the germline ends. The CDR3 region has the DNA TGTGCCAGCAGTGCGGGCAGGGTGGGGTCACCCCTCCACTTT. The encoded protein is CASSAGRVGSPLHF. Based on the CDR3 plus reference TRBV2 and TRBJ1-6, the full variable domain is EPEVTQTPSHQVTQMGQEVILRCVPISNHLYFYWYRQILGQKVEFLVSFYNNEISEKSEIFDDQFSVERPDGSNFTLKIRSTKLEDSAMYFCASSAGRVGSPLHFGNGTRLTVT.

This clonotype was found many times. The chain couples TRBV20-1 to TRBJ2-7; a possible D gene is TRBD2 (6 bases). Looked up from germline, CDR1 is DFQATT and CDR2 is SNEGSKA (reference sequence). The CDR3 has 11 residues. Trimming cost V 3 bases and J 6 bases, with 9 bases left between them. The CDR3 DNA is TGCAGTGCTAGCGGGAGAAGCGAGCAGTACTTC. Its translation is CSASGRSEQYF.

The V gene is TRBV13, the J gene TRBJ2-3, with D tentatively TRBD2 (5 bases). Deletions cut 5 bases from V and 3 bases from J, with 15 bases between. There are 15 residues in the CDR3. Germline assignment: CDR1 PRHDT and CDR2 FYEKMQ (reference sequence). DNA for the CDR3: TGTGCCAGCAGCCACCCCGGGGAAGGGACAGATACGCAGTATTTT. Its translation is CASSHPGEGTDTQYF. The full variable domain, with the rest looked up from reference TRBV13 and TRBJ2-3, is AAGVIQSPRHLIKEKRETATLKCYPIPRHDTVYWYQQGPGQDPQFLISFYEKMQSDKGSIPDRFSAQQFSDYHSELNMSSLELGDSALYFCASSHPGEGTDTQYFGPGTRLTVL.

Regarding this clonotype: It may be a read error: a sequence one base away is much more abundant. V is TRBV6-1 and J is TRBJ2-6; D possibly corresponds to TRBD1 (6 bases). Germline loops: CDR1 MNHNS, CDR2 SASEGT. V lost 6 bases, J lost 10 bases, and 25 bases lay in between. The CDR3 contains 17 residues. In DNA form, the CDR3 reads TGTGCCAGCAGCCACAGGAACAGGGCTAACCTTATAAACGTCCTGACTTTC. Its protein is CASSHRNRANLINVLTF.

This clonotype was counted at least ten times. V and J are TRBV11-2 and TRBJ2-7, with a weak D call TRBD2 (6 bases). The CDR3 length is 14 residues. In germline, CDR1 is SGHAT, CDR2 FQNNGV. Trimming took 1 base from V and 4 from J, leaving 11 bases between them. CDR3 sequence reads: CASSLGGEIYEQYF. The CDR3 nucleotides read TGTGCCAGCAGCTTAGGCGGGGAGATTTACGAGCAGTACTTC.

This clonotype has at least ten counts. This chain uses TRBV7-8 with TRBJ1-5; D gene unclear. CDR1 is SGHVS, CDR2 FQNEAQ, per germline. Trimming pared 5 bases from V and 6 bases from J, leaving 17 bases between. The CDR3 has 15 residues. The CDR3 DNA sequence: TGTGCCAGCAGCCCACATAGGGTTTTAGGTCAGCCCCAGCATTTT. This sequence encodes CASSPHRVLGQPQHF.

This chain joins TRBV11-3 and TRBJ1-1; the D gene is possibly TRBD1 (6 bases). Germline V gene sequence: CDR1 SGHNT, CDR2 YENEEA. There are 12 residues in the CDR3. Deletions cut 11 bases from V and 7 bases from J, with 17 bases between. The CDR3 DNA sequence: TGTGCCCTTCCGGGGGGCGCGAGTGAAGCTTTCTTT. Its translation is CALPGGASEAFF.

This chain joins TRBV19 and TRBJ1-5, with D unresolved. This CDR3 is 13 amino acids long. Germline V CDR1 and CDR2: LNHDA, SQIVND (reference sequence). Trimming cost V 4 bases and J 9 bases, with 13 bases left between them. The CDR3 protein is CASSTPSRGPQHF. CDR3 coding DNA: TGTGCCAGTAGTACGCCCTCACGTGGGCCCCAGCATTTT.

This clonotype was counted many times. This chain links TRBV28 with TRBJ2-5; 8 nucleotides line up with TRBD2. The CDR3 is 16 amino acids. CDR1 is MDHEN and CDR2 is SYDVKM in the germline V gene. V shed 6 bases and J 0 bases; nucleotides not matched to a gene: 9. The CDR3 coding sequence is TGTGCCAGCAGATTCGTCGGGAGGGCCTACCAAGAGACCCAGTACTTC. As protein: CASRFVGRAYQETQYF.

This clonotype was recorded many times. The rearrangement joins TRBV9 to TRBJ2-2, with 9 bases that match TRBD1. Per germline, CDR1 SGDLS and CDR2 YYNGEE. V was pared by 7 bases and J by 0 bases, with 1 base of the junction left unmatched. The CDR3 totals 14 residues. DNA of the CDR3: TGTGCCAGCGGGGACAGGGCGAACACCGGGGAGCTGTTTTTT. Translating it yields CASGDRANTGELFF.

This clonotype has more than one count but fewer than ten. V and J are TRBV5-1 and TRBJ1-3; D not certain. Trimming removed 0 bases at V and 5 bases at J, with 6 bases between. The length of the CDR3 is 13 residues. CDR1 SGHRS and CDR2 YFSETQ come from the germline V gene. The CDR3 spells CASSLASRNTIYF. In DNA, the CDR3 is TGCGCCAGCAGCTTGGCTTCTCGAAACACCATATATTTT.

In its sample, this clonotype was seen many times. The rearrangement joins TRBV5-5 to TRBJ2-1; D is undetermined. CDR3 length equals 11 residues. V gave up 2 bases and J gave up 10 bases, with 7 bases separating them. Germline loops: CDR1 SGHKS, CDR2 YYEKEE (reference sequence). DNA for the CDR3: TGTGCCAGCAGCTTCAGTCGGGAGCAGTTCTTC. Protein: CASSFSREQFF. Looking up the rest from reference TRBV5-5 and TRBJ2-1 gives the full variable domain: DAGVTQSPTHLIKTRGQQVTLRCSPISGHKSVSWYQQVLGQGPQFIFQYYEKEERGRGNFPDRFSARQFPNYSSELNVNALLLGDSALYLCASSFSREQFFGPGTRLTVL.

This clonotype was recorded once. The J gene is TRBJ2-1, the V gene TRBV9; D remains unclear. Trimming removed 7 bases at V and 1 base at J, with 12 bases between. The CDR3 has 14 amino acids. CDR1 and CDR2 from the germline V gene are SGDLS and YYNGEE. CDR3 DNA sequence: TGTGCCAGCGCGATGGCTAATTCCTACAATGAGCAGTTCTTC. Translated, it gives CASAMANSYNEQFF.

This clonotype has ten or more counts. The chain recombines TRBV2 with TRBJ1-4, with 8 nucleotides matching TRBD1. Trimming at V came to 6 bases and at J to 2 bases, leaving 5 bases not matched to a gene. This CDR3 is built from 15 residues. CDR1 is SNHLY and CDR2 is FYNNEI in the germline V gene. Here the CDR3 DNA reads TGTGCCAGCAGGGACAGGGATTTGACTAATGAAAAACTGTTTTTT. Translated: CASRDRDLTNEKLFF.

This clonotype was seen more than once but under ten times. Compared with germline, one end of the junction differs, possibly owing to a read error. The DNA for the CDR3 is TGTACCAGCAGTGAAGGAGTGCCTTACGAGCAGTACTTC. This codes for CTSSEGVPYEQYF. The rearrangement joins TRBV6-1 to TRBJ2-7, with D hard to call. The CDR3 has 13 amino acids. CDR1 and CDR2 (germline): MNHNS, SASEGT.